The source of this T cell receptor beta chain is a study of read filtering for tumor transcriptome and immune sequencing. In the study overall: Among patients, roughly 17 were male and about 15 female, aged 47 to 80 (mean approximately 64). Under 10 patients were R-ISS I, approximately 15 were R-ISS II, about seven were R-ISS III.

This CDR3 is 14 amino acids long. CDR1 SGHRS and CDR2 YFSETQ come from the germline V gene. Molecular barcoded adaptors covering alpha/delta and beta/gamma chains were used on approximately 400 ng RNA. TCRdb reprocessed the reads with MiXCR, giving one entry per CDR3 protein. The sample records over 80,000 distinct CDR3 sequences, 10% to 15% being singletons. A few counts support this clonotype. This may be a read error: a much more frequent sequence differs by one nucleotide. The receptor was isolated from a donor at least 40 years old with multiple myeloma. Input material: a population of CD138-negative cells sorted from bone marrow. The chain couples TRBV5-1 to TRBJ1-5; tentatively, D is TRBD1 (6 bases). CDR3 region: CASSLDSSNRPQHF. The DNA of the CDR3 is TGCGCCAGCAGCCTGGACAGTAGCAATCGGCCCCAGCATTTT.